The 5 T cell receptor beta chains below all came from one sample that was sequenced in a study of blood T cell repertoires in COVID-19. The protocol was immunoSEQ multiplex PCR, while the TCRdb copy is restricted to in-frame clones and leaves out a portion. The table records some 350,000 clones, 80% to 90% of them present only once. What was sequenced was peripheral blood. These receptors originate from a woman aged 45-59 years with COVID-19, enrolled during active disease.

The CDR3 coding sequence is TGTGCCAGCAGTTACGGGGAGGATAGCACAGATACGCAGTATTTT. Protein: CASSYGEDSTDTQYF. The rearrangement uses TRBV6-5 and TRBJ2-3, with D maybe TRBD2 (6 bases). The V end was cut by 2 bases, the J end by 0 bases, with 9 bases between. The CDR3 is made up of 15 amino acids. Germline lookup yields CDR1 MNHEY and CDR2 SVGAGI.

V and J are TRBV6-5 and TRBJ1-2; D may be TRBD1 (6 bases). Per germline, CDR1 MNHEY and CDR2 SVGAGI. CDR3 length: 14 residues. Between the trimmed V and J ends, which lost 1 base and 4 bases, there was a span of 10 bases. The CDR3 DNA reads TGTGCCAGCAGTTACTTGCAGGGGACCTATGGCTACACCTTC. This sequence encodes CASSYLQGTYGYTF.

The DNA for the CDR3 is TGTGCCAGCAGCTCTACAGGGGAGGATGCGAACACCGGGGAGCTGTTTTTT. Protein: CASSSTGEDANTGELFF. J is TRBJ2-2 and V is TRBV11-2, with a possible D match to TRBD1 (7 bases). V was cut by 4 bases and J by 0 bases, with 15 bases left in between. The CDR3 extends over 17 amino acids. Per the germline V gene, CDR1 is SGHAT and CDR2 is FQNNGV.

The V and J genes are TRBV3-1 (or the pseudogene TRBV3-2) and TRBJ1-5; 7 nucleotides match TRBD1. V trimming: 8 bases; J trimming: 0 bases; junction bases outside the gene matches: 19. CDR1 LGHDT and CDR2 YNNKEL come from the germline V gene (reference sequence). This CDR3 is 19 amino acids long. The CDR3 protein is CASLMDRPSPKVSNQPQHF. The CDR3 nucleotides read TGTGCCAGCCTCATGGACAGGCCATCACCGAAGGTTAGCAATCAGCCCCAGCATTTT.

V is TRBV5-6 and J is TRBJ2-1, with a weak D call TRBD1 (5 bases). Deletions cut 3 bases from V and 2 bases from J, with 9 bases between. Looked up from germline, CDR1 is SGHDT and CDR2 is YYEEEE. The CDR3 length is 14 residues. CDR3 amino acids: CASSYDRPYNEQFF. The CDR3 nucleotides are TGTGCCAGCAGCTACGACAGACCCTACAATGAGCAGTTCTTC. Full variable domain (remainder filled in from reference TRBV5-6 and TRBJ2-1): DAGVTQSPTHLIKTRGQQVTLRCSPKSGHDTVSWYQQALGQGPQFIFQYYEEEERQRGNFPDRFSGHQFPNYSSELNVNALLLGDSALYLCASSYDRPYNEQFFGPGTRLTVL.